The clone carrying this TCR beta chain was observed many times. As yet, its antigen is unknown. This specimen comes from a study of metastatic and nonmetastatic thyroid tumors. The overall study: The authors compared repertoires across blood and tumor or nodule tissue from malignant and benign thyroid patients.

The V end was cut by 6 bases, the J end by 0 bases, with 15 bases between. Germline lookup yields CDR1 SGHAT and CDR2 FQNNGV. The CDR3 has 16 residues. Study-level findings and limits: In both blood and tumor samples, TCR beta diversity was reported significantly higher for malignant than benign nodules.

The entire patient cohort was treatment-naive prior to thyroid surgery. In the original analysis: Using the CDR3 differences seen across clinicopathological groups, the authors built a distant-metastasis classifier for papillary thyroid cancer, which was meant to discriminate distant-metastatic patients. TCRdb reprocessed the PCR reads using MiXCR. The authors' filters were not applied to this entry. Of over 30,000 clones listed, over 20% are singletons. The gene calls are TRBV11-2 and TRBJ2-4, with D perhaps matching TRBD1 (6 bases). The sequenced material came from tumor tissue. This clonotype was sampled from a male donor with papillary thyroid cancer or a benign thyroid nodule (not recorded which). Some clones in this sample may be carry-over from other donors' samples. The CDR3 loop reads CASSLGQLLAKNIQYF. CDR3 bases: TGTGCCAGCAGTCTTGGACAGTTACTAGCCAAAAACATTCAGTACTTC.